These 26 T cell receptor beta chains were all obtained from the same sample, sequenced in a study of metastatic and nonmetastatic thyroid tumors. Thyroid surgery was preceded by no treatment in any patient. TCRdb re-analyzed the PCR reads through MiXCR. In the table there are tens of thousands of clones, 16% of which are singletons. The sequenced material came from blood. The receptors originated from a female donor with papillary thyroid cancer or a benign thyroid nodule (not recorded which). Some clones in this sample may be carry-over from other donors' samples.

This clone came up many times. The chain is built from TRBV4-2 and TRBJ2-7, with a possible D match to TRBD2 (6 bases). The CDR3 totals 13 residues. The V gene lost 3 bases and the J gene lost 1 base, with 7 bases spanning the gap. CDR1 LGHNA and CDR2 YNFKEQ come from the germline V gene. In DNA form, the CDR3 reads TGTGCCAGCAGCCAGACTAGTTCCTACGAGCAGTACTTC. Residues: CASSQTSSYEQYF.

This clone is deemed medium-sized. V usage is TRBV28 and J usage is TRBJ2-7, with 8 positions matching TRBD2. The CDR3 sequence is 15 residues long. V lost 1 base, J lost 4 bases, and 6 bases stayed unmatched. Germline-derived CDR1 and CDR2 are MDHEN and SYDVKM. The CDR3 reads CASSLFSGGPYEQYF. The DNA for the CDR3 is TGTGCCAGCAGTTTATTTTCGGGAGGGCCGTACGAGCAGTACTTC.

The DNA of the CDR3 is TGTGCCATCAGCCTGGGGAGGGGGCAGGTGTTCGGCAATCAGCCCCAGCATTTT. It yields the protein CAISLGRGQVFGNQPQHF. The chain employs TRBV12-3 or TRBV12-4 and TRBJ1-5, with TRBD1 identical over 7 bases. There are 18 residues in the CDR3. Germline trimming cut 10 bases from V and 2 bases from J; bases unmatched to any gene: 20.

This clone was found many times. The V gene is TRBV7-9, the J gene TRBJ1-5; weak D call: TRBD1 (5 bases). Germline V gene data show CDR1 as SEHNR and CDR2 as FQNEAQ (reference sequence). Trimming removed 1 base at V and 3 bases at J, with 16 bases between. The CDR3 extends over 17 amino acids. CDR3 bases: TGTGCCAGCAGCTTAGGCCGGGGAGGGGCTTTCAATCAGCCCCAGCATTTT. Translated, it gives CASSLGRGGAFNQPQHF.

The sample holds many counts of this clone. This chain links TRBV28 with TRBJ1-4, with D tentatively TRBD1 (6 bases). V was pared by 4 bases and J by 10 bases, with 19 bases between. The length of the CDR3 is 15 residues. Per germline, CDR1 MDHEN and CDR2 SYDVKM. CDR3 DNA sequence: TGTGCCAGCAGTTCCCTGACAGGCGGGTGGGGAAAACTGTTTTTT. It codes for CASSSLTGGWGKLFF.

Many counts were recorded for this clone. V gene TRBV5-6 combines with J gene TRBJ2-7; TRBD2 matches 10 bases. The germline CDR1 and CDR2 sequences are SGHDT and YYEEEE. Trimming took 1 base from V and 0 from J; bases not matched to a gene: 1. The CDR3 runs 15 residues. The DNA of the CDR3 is TGTGCCAGCAGCTTGCCTAGCGGGAGCTCCTACGAGCAGTACTTC. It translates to CASSLPSGSSYEQYF.

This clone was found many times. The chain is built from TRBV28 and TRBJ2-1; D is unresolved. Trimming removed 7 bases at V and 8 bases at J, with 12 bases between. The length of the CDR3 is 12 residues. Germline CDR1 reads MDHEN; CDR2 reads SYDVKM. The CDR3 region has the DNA TGTGCCAGCACCCCAGGAAGGGATGAGCAGTTCTTC. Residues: CASTPGRDEQFF.

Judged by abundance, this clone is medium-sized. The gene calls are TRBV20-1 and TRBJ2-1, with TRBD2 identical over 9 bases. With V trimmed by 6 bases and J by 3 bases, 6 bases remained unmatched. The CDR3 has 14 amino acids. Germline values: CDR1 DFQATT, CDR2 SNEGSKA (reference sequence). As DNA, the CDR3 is TGCAGTGCCGAGGAGCGGGGGGACTACAATGAGCAGTTCTTC. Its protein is CSAEERGDYNEQFF.

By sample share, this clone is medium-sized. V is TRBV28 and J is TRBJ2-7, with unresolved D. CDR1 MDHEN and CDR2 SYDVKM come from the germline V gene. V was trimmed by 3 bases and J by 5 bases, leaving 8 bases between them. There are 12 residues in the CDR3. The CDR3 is CASSFGLHEQYF. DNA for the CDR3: TGTGCCAGCAGTTTCGGGTTGCACGAGCAGTACTTC.

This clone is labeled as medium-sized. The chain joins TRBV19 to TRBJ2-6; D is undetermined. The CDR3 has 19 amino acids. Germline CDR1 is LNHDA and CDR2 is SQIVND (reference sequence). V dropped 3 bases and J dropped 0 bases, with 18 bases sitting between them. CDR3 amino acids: CASSIVWFGGDSGANVLTF. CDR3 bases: TGTGCCAGTAGTATTGTTTGGTTTGGCGGAGACTCTGGGGCCAACGTCCTGACTTTC.

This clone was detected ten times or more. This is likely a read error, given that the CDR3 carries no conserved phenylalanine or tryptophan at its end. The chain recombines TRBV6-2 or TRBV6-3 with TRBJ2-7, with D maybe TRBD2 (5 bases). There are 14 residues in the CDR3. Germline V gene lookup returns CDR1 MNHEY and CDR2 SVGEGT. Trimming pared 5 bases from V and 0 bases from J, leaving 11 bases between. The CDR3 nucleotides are TGTGCCAGCAGTCCGGACTTAAGCTCCTACGAGCAGTACCTC. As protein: CASSPDLSSYEQYL.

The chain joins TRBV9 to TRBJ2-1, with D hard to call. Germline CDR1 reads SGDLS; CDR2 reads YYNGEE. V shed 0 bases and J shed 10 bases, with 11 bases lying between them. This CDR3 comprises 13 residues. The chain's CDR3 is CASSVVGIGEQFF. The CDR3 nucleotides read TGTGCCAGCAGCGTAGTAGGAATAGGCGAGCAGTTCTTC.

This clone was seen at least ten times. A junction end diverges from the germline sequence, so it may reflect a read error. Here the CDR3 reads CAWTLASRDTQYF. The CDR3 coding sequence is TGTGCCTGGACTCTAGCGAGCAGAGATACGCAGTATTTT. The V and J genes are TRBV30 and TRBJ2-3, with a weak D call TRBD2 (6 bases). Germline V gives CDR1 GTSNPN, CDR2 SVGIG (reference sequence). The CDR3 has 13 residues.

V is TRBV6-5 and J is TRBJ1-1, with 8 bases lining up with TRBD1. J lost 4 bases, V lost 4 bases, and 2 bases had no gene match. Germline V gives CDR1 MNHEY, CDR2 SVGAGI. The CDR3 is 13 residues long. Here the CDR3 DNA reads TGTGCCAGCAGTTTCACAGGGGGCACTGAAGCTTTCTTT. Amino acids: CASSFTGGTEAFF.

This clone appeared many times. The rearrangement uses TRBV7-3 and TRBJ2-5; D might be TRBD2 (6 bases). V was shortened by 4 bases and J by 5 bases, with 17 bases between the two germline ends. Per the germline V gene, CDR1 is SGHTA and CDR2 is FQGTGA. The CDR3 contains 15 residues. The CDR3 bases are TGTGCCAGCAGCTCCTCTAGCGTGGTAGGGGAGACCCAGTACTTC. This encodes CASSSSSVVGETQYF.

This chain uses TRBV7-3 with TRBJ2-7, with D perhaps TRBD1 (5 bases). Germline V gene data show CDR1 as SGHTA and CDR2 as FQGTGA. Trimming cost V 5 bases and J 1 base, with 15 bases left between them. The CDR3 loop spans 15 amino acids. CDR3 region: CASSQGHIPSYEQYF. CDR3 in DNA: TGTGCCAGCAGCCAAGGACATATCCCTTCCTACGAGCAGTACTTC.

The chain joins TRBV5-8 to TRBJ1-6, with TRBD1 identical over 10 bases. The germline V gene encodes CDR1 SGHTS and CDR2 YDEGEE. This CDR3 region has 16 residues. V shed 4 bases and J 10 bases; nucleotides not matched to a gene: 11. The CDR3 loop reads CASSPMTGGAWSPLHF. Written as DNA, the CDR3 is TGTGCCAGCAGCCCCATGACAGGGGGCGCGTGGTCACCCCTCCACTTT.

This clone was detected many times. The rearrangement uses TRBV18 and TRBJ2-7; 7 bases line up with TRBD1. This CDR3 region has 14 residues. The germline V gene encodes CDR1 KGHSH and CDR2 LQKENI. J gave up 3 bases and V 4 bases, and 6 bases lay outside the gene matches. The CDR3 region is CASSHGQAHYEQYF. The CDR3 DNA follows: TGTGCCAGCTCACACGGACAGGCCCACTACGAGCAGTACTTC.

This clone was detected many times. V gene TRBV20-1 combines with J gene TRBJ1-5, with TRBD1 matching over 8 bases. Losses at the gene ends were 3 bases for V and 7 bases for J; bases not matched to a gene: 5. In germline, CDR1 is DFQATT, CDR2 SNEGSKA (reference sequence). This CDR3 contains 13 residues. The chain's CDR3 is CSASTTGGQPQHF. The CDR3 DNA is TGCAGTGCTAGCACAACAGGGGGGCAGCCCCAGCATTTT.

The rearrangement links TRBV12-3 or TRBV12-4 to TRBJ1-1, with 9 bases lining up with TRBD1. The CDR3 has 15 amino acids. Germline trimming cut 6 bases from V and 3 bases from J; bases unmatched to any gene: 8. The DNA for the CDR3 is TGTGCCAGCAGCCCCGGACAGGGGATTGACACTGAAGCTTTCTTT. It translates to CASSPGQGIDTEAFF.

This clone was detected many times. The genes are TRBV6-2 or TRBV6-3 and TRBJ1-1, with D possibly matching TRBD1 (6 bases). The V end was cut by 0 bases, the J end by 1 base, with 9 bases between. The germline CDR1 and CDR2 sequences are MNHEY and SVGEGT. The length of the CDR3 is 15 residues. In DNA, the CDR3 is TGTGCCAGCAGTTACTCAGCGGGGGCGAACACTGAAGCTTTCTTT. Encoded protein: CASSYSAGANTEAFF.

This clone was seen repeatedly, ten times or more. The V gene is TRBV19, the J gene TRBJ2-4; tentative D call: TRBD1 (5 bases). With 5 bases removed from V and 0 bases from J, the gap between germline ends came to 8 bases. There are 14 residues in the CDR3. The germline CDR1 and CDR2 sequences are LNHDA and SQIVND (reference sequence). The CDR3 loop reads CASSPGKAKNIQYF. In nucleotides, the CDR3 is TGTGCCAGTAGTCCAGGGAAAGCCAAAAACATTCAGTACTTC.

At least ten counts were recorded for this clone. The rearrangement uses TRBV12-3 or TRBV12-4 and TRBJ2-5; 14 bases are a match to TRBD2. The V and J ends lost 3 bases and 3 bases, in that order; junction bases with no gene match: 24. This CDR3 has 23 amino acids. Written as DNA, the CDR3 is TGTGCCAGCAGTTTCCCCAAGCCGGGACTAGCGGGAGCGGGCCCTAACGACAAAGAGACCCAGTACTTC. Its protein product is CASSFPKPGLAGAGPNDKETQYF.

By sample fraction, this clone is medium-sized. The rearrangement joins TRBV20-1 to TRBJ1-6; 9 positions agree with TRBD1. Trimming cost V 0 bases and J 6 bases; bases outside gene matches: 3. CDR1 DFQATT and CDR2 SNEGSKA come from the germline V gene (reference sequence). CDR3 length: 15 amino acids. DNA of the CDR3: TGCAGTGCTAGAGATTCGGGACAGGGTAATTCACCCCTCCACTTT. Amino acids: CSARDSGQGNSPLHF.

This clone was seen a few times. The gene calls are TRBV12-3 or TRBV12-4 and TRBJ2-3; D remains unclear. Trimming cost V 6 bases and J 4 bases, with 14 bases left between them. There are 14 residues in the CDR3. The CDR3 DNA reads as TGTGCCAGCAGCCCCGGCTCCTGGGCAGATACGCAGTATTTT. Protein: CASSPGSWADTQYF.

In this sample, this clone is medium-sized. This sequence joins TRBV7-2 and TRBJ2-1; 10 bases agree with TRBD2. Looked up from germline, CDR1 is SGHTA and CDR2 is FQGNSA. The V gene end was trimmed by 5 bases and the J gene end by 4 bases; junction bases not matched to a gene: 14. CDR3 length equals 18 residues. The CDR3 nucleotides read TGTGCCAGCAGCGCAACAGAACTAGCGGGGACCGGTTACAATGAGCAGTTCTTC. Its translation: CASSATELAGTGYNEQFF.